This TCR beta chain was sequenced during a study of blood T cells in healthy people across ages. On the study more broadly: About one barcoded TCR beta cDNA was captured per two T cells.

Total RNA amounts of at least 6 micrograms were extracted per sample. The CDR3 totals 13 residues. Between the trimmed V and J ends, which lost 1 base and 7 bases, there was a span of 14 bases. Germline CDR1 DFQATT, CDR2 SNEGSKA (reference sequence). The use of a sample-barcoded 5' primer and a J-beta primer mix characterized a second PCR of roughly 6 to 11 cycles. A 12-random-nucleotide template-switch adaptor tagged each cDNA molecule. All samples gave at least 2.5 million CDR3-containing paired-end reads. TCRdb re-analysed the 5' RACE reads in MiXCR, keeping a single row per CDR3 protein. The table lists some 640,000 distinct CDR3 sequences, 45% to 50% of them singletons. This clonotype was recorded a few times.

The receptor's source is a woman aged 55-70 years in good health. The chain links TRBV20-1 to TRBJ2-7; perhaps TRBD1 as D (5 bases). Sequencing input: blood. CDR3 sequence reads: CSARVGRGNEQYF. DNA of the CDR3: TGCAGTGCTAGAGTCGGAAGGGGCAATGAGCAGTACTTC.